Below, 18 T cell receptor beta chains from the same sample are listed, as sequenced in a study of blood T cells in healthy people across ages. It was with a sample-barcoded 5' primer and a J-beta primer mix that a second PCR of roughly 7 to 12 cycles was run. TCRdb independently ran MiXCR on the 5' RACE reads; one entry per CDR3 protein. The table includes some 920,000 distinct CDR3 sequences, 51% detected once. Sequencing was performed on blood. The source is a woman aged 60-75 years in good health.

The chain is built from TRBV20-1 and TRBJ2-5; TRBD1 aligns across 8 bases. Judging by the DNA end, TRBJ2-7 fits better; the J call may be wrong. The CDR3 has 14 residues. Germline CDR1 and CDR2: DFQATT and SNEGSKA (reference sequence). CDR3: CSANRDRRNYEQYF. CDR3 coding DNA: TGCAGTGCGAACCGGGACAGGCGCAACTACGAGCAGTACTTC.

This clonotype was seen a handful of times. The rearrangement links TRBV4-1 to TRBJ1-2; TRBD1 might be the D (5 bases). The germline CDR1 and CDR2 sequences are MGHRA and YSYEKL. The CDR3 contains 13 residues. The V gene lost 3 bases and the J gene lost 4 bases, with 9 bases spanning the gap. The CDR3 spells CASSHRGAYGYTF. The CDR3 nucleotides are TGCGCCAGCAGCCACCGGGGCGCCTATGGCTACACCTTC.

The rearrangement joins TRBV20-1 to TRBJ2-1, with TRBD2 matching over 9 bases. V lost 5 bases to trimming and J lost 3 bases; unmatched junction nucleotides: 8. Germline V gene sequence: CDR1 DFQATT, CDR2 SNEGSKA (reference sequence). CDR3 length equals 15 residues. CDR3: CSAGPNSGGYNEQFF. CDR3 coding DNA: TGCAGTGCTGGACCCAATAGCGGGGGCTACAATGAGCAGTTCTTC.

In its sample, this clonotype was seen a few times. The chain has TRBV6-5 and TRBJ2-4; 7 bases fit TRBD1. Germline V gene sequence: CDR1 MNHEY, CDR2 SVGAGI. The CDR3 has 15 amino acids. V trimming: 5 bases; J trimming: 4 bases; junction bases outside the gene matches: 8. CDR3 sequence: CASSRNDRVKNIQYF. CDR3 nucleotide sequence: TGTGCCAGCAGTAGAAACGACAGGGTTAAAAACATTCAGTACTTC.

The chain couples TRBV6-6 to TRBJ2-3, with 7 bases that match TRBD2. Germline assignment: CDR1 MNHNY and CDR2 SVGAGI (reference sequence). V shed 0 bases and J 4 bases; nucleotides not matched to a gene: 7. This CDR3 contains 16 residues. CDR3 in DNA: TGTGCCAGCAGTTACTCGCCGGCGGGAGATGCAGATACGCAGTATTTT. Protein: CASSYSPAGDADTQYF.

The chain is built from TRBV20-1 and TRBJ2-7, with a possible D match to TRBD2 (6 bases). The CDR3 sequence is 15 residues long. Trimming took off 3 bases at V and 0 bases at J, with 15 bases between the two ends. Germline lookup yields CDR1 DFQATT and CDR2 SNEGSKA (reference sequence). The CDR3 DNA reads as TGCAGTGCTAGGTCGCTAGCGCGGAGCTCCTACGAGCAGTACTTC. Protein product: CSARSLARSSYEQYF.

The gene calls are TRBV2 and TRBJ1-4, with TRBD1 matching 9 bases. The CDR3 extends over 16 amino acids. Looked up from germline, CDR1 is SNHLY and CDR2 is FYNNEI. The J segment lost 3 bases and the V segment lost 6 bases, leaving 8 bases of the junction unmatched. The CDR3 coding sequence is TGTGCCAGCAGCCTACAGGGGGCAAGGGCTAATGAAAAACTGTTTTTT. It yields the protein CASSLQGARANEKLFF.

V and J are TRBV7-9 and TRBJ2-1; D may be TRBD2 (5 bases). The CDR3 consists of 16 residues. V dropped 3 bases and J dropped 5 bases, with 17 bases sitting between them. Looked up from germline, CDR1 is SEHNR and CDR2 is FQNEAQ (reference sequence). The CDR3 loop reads CASSFEVTSTHNEQFF. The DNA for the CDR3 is TGTGCCAGCAGCTTTGAGGTTACTAGTACCCACAATGAGCAGTTCTTC.

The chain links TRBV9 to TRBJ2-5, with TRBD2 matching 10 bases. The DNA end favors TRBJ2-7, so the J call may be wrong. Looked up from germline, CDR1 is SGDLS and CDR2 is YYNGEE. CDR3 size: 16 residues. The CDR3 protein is CASSVAISGRTNEQYF. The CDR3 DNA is TGTGCCAGCAGCGTAGCTATTAGCGGGAGGACAAACGAGCAGTACTTC.

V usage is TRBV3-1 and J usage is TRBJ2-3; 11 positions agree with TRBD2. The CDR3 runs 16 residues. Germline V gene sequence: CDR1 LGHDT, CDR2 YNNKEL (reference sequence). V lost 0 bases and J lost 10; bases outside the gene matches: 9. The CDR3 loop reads CASSQELAGEGGAQYF. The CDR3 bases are TGTGCCAGCAGCCAAGAACTAGCGGGAGAAGGAGGAGCGCAGTATTTT.

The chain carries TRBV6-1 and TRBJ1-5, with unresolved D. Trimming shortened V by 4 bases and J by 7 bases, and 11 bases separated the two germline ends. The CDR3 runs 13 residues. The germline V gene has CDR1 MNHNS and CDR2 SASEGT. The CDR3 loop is CASSANSDQPQHF. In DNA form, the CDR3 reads TGTGCCAGCAGTGCAAATTCGGACCAGCCCCAGCATTTT.

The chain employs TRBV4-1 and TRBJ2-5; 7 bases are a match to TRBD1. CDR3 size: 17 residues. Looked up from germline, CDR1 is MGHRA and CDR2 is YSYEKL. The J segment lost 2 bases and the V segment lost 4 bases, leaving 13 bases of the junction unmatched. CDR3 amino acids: CASSRQGGVYEQETQYF. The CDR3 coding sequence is TGCGCCAGCAGCCGACAGGGCGGTGTATACGAACAAGAGACCCAGTACTTC.

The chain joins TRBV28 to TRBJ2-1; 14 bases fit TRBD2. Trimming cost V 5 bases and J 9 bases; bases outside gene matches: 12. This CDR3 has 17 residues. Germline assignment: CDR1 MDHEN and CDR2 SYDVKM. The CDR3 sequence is CASSPSKGLAGAREQFF. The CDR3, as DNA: TGTGCCAGCAGTCCATCAAAGGGACTAGCGGGAGCACGTGAGCAGTTCTTC.

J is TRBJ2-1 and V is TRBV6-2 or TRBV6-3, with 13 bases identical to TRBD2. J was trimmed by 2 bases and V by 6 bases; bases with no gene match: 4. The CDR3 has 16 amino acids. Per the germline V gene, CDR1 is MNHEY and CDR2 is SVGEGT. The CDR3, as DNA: TGTGCCAGCAGCCAACTAGCGGGAGGGCCCTACAATGAGCAGTTCTTC. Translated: CASSQLAGGPYNEQFF.

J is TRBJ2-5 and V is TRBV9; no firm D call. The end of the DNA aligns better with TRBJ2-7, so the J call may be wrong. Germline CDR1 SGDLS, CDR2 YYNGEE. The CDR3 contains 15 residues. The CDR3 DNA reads TGTGCCAGCAGCGTAGCGCCAGCCCTAACCTACGAGCAGTACTTC. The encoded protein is CASSVAPALTYEQYF.

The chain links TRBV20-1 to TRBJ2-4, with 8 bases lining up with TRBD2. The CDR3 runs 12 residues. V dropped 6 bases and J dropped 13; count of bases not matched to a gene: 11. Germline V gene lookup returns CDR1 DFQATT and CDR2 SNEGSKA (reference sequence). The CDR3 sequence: CSAQLAEPEQYF. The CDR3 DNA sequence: TGCAGTGCACAACTAGCGGAACCAGAGCAGTACTTC.

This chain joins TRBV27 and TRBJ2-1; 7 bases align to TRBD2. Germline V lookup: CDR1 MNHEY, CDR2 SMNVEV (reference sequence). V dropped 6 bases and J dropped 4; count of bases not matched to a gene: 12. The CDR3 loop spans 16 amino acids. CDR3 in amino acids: CASSLSRGRVYNEQFF. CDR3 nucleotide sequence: TGTGCCAGCAGCCTTTCTAGAGGGAGGGTATACAATGAGCAGTTCTTC.

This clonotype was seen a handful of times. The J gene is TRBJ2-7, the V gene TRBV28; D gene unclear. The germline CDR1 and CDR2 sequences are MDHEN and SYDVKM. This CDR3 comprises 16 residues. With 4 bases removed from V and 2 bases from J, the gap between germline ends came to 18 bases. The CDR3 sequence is CASSSLGFSTAYEQYF. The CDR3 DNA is TGTGCCAGCAGTTCCCTTGGCTTCAGCACCGCCTACGAGCAGTACTTC.